This TCR beta chain was recorded in a study of OX40 agonist ivuxolimab in advanced cancers. Assay: immunoSEQ multiplex PCR; the TCRdb copy retains only in-frame clones and omits some. The sample shows tens of thousands of clones, 80% of them seen only once. This CDR3 contains 13 residues. Germline CDR1 MDHEN, CDR2 SYDVKM. V dropped 7 bases and J dropped 2 bases, with 12 bases sitting between them. This clonotype originated in an adult with an advanced solid tumor such as melanoma, head and neck, liver or kidney cancer. The chain has TRBV28 and TRBJ2-7; D remains unclear. The sample was CD4+ or CD8+ T cells sorted from blood, taken in a trial of the OX40 agonist ivuxolimab. CDR3 sequence reads: CASISPGPYEQYF. The CDR3 nucleotides are TGTGCCAGCATCTCCCCGGGCCCCTACGAGCAGTACTTC.